The 14 T cell receptor beta chains listed next were all sequenced from one sample in a study of blood T cells in healthy people across ages. A second about 7 to 11 cycle PCR used barcoded and J-beta primers. TCRdb re-derived calls from the 5' RACE reads in MiXCR, one entry per CDR3 protein. In the table there are approximately 830,000 distinct CDR3 sequences, 55% to 65% of which are singletons. What was sequenced was blood. These receptors all come from a man between 25 and 39 years old in good health.

V gene TRBV20-1 combines with J gene TRBJ2-7; perhaps TRBD2 as D (5 bases). The CDR3 is 13 amino acids. Trimming cost V 0 bases and J 2 bases, with 8 bases left between them. CDR1 is DFQATT and CDR2 is SNEGSKA in the germline V gene (reference sequence). CDR3 region: CSARDKTTYEQYF. As DNA, the CDR3 is TGCAGTGCTAGAGACAAGACTACCTACGAGCAGTACTTC.

The sample holds one count of this clonotype. The chain carries TRBV7-2 and TRBJ1-2, with TRBD1 identical over 7 bases. V lost 3 bases to trimming and J lost 0 bases; unmatched junction nucleotides: 10. Germline loops: CDR1 SGHTA, CDR2 FQGNSA. This CDR3 has 17 residues. The chain's CDR3 is CASSFPEGAPANYGYTF. CDR3 DNA sequence: TGTGCCAGCAGCTTCCCCGAGGGGGCGCCAGCTAACTATGGCTACACCTTC. The variable domain in full, with the rest retrieved from reference TRBV7-2 and TRBJ1-2, is GAGVSQSPSNKVTEKGKDVELRCDPISGHTALYWYRQSLGQGLEFLIYFQGNSAPDKSGLPSDRFSAERTGGSVSTLTIQRTQQEDSAVYLCASSFPEGAPANYGYTFGSGTRLTVV.

This chain uses TRBV3-1 with TRBJ2-7; D is uncertain. Trimming removed 0 bases at V and 4 bases at J, with 10 bases between. CDR1 LGHDT and CDR2 YNNKEL come from the germline V gene (reference sequence). The CDR3 is 14 amino acids. CDR3 sequence: CASSQDLYLYEQYF. The DNA of the CDR3 is TGTGCCAGCAGCCAAGATCTTTATCTATACGAGCAGTACTTC.

The rearrangement uses TRBV15 and TRBJ2-4; a possible D gene is TRBD1 (5 bases). The CDR3 has 14 amino acids. Per the germline V gene, CDR1 is LNHNV and CDR2 is YYDKDF (reference sequence). V dropped 4 bases and J dropped 0 bases, with 7 bases sitting between them. The CDR3 spells CATSTRVAKNIQYF. The CDR3 DNA reads as TGTGCCACCAGCACCAGGGTAGCCAAAAACATTCAGTACTTC.

This clonotype was detected only once. The chain carries TRBV7-6 and TRBJ2-4, with TRBD1 matching 11 bases. Germline-derived CDR1 and CDR2 are SGHVS and FNYEAQ. This CDR3 comprises 16 residues. V was pared by 5 bases and J by 2 bases, with 5 bases of the junction left unmatched. In nucleotides, the CDR3 is TGTGCCAGCAGCAGTGGGACAGGGGGGACCAAAAACATTCAGTACTTC. As protein: CASSSGTGGTKNIQYF.

The chain couples TRBV3-1 to TRBJ2-1, with 10 bases that match TRBD1. Trimming removed 4 bases from V and 6 bases from J; junction bases left unmatched: 6. The CDR3 runs to 15 residues. In germline, CDR1 is LGHDT, CDR2 YNNKEL (reference sequence). The CDR3 DNA reads TGTGCCAGCAGCCCCGGGACAGGGGCCTTCAATGAGCAGTTCTTC. Translation gives CASSPGTGAFNEQFF.

V is TRBV5-6 and J is TRBJ1-2, with D unresolved. The CDR3 length is 14 residues. In germline, CDR1 is SGHDT, CDR2 YYEEEE. The V and J ends lost 5 bases and 4 bases respectively, with 15 bases between them. DNA of the CDR3: TGTGCCAGCAGATACAGACGAGAACCCTATGGCTACACCTTC. Protein: CASRYRREPYGYTF.

V is TRBV29-1 and J is TRBJ2-4; D unclear. The last part of the DNA fits TRBJ2-7 better; the J call may be wrong. The CDR3 covers 11 residues. CDR1 SQVTM and CDR2 ANQGSEA come from the germline V gene. The CDR3 region has the DNA TGCAGCGTTGTGGCGTTTCGCGAGCAGTACTTC. It codes for CSVVAFREQYF.

The J gene is TRBJ2-4, the V gene TRBV25-1; no firm D call. The tail of the sequence fits TRBJ2-7 better, so the J call may be wrong. CDR1 MGHDK and CDR2 SYGVNS come from the germline V gene. The CDR3 contains 13 residues. The CDR3 sequence is CASSEYSPYEQYF. The CDR3 coding sequence is TGTGCCAGCAGTGAATATTCCCCCTACGAGCAGTACTTC.

This sequence joins TRBV5-1 and TRBJ2-1; 7 nucleotides agree with TRBD1. With 0 bases clipped from V and 2 bases from J, the junction kept 2 bases outside the gene matches. Per the germline V gene, CDR1 is SGHRS and CDR2 is YFSETQ. CDR3 size: 15 residues. This CDR3 is CASSLAGTAYNEQFF. CDR3 sequence (DNA): TGCGCCAGCAGCTTGGCCGGGACAGCCTACAATGAGCAGTTCTTC.

J is TRBJ2-1 and V is TRBV29-1; 8 bases map to TRBD2. After removal of 5 bases from V and 5 bases from J, the junction contained 5 bases not matched to a gene. Germline V gene sequence: CDR1 SQVTM, CDR2 ANQGSEA. The CDR3 has 13 amino acids. The CDR3 DNA follows: TGCAGCGTTCGCCCGGGGGGGGACAATGAGCAGTTCTTC. Translated: CSVRPGGDNEQFF.

The chain employs TRBV3-1 and TRBJ2-3, with TRBD2 identical over 11 bases. CDR1 and CDR2 (germline): LGHDT, YNNKEL (reference sequence). J gave up 0 bases and V 1 base, and 9 bases lay outside the gene matches. The CDR3 runs to 19 residues. CDR3 residues: CASSQGLAGTPISTDTQYF. The CDR3 nucleotides read TGTGCCAGCAGCCAAGGACTAGCGGGGACCCCGATTAGCACAGATACGCAGTATTTT.

The chain employs TRBV28 and TRBJ2-1; TRBD2 matches 8 bases. CDR1 and CDR2 (germline): MDHEN, SYDVKM. The V gene end was trimmed by 6 bases and the J gene end by 6 bases; junction bases not matched to a gene: 13. The CDR3 length is 16 residues. CDR3 sequence: CASSLWAGGLLNEQFF. The CDR3 DNA follows: TGTGCCAGCAGCCTGTGGGCGGGGGGCCTGCTCAATGAGCAGTTCTTC. The whole variable domain, remainder taken from reference TRBV28 and TRBJ2-1, is DVKVTQSSRYLVKRTGEKVFLECVQDMDHENMFWYRQDPGLGLRLIYFSYDVKMKEKGDIPEGYSVSREKKERFSLILESASTNQTSMYLCASSLWAGGLLNEQFFGPGTRLTVL.

CDR3 loop: CASSLGVGETQYF. The CDR3, as DNA: TGTGCCAGCAGTCTAGGGGTAGGGGAGACCCAGTACTTC. V and J are TRBV6-6 and TRBJ2-5; D perhaps matches TRBD1 (5 bases). The CDR3 runs to 13 residues. Per the germline V gene, CDR1 is MNHNY and CDR2 is SVGAGI (reference sequence). Trimming removed 5 bases at V and 5 bases at J, with 12 bases between.